Below are 25 T cell receptor beta chains sequenced from a single sample in a study of beta chain features in type 1 diabetes. The study, taken as a whole, reports: Shorter TCRB CDR3s, moderately but significantly so, were found in Type 1 diabetes patients in all four CD4+ subsets.

Their cognate antigens are unknown. Reverse transcribing all isolated RNA meant expressed TCRB transcripts were sequenced. Sequencing used immunoSEQ multiplex PCR; TCRdb keeps in-frame clones, though not all of them. The profile covers some 130,000 clones, with 7% to 10% appearing a single time and approximately 0.7% taken by the ten largest. The sample comprised central memory CD4+ T cells from blood. The receptors come from a man aged 25 to 40 with type 1 diabetes.

The chain joins TRBV7-2 to TRBJ1-2; 9 nucleotides match TRBD1. This CDR3 spans 15 amino acids. The V gene end was trimmed by 5 bases and the J gene end by 1 base; junction bases not matched to a gene: 5. Germline lookup yields CDR1 SGHTA and CDR2 FQGNSA. The CDR3 DNA reads as TGTGCCAGCAGCCCGGGGACAGGGATTAACTATGGCTACACCTTC. As protein: CASSPGTGINYGYTF. The full variable domain, with the rest looked up from reference TRBV7-2 and TRBJ1-2, is GAGVSQSPSNKVTEKGKDVELRCDPISGHTALYWYRQSLGQGLEFLIYFQGNSAPDKSGLPSDRFSAERTGGSVSTLTIQRTQQEDSAVYLCASSPGTGINYGYTFGSGTRLTVV.

This clone was observed at least ten times. This rearrangement joins TRBV21-1 to TRBJ1-2; the DNA was not used to check the table's D call, TRBD1. TRBV21-1 is termed a pseudogene. The CDR3 covers 14 residues. The CDR3 spells CASSKGGQGVGYTF. The CDR3 coding sequence is TGTGCCAGCAGCAAAGGAGGGCAGGGGGTTGGCTACACCTTC.

This clone was recorded many times. CDR3 in amino acids: CASTDTSGTYGYTF. CDR3 nucleotides: TGCGCCAGCACCGACACTAGCGGTACTTATGGCTACACCTTC. The chain joins TRBV5-1 to TRBJ1-2; no firm D call. The CDR3 sequence is 14 residues long. Germline loops: CDR1 SGHRS, CDR2 YFSETQ. V lost 6 bases and J lost 5, with 17 bases in between. Supplemented by reference TRBV5-1 and TRBJ1-2, the full variable domain reads KAGVTQTPRYLIKTRGQQVTLSCSPISGHRSVSWYQQTPGQGLQFLFEYFSETQRNKGNFPGRFSGRQFSNSRSEMNVSTLELGDSALYLCASTDTSGTYGYTFGSGTRLTVV.

The V call is TRBV4-2, the J call TRBJ1-4; 9 bases are shared with TRBD1. V was clipped by 2 bases and J by 7 bases; unmatched bases: 5. Germline V gene sequence: CDR1 LGHNA, CDR2 YNFKEQ. This CDR3 comprises 15 residues. The CDR3 is CASSQPTGGGEKLFF. CDR3 nucleotides: TGTGCCAGCAGCCAACCCACAGGGGGCGGTGAAAAACTGTTTTTT.

The gene calls are TRBV6-6 and TRBJ1-4, with 7 bases that match TRBD1. With 6 bases clipped from V and 8 bases from J, the junction kept 9 bases outside the gene matches. The length of the CDR3 is 14 residues. Germline CDR1 and CDR2: MNHNY and SVGAGI (reference sequence). The CDR3 region is CASRRDRDSEKLFF. The CDR3 DNA follows: TGTGCCAGCAGGAGAGACAGGGATAGCGAAAAACTGTTTTTT.

This clone showed up just a few times. This chain joins TRBV6-5 and TRBJ1-6, with TRBD1 matching over 8 bases. V lost 6 bases and J lost 9; bases outside the gene matches: 7. Germline V gene sequence: CDR1 MNHEY, CDR2 SVGAGI. CDR3 length: 14 residues. The CDR3 loop reads CASSNQGAGSPLHF. The CDR3, as DNA: TGTGCCAGCAGCAACCAGGGGGCGGGTTCACCCCTCCACTTT.

This chain links TRBV5-1 with TRBJ2-7; D gene unclear. Germline assignment: CDR1 SGHRS and CDR2 YFSETQ. The V end was cut by 0 bases, the J end by 0 bases, with 7 bases between. The CDR3 consists of 14 residues. The CDR3: CASSLEASSYEQYF. The CDR3 DNA follows: TGCGCCAGCAGCTTGGAAGCGAGCTCCTACGAGCAGTACTTC.

This clone came up a few times. This chain uses TRBV6-5 with TRBJ2-2, with TRBD2 identical over 8 bases. V lost 8 bases to trimming and J lost 6 bases; unmatched junction nucleotides: 8. The CDR3 totals 14 residues. The germline V gene has CDR1 MNHEY and CDR2 SVGAGI. Written as DNA, the CDR3 is TGTGCCAGCTCTCGGCCGGGGGGGGCCGGGGAGCTGTTTTTT. It codes for CASSRPGGAGELFF.

This clone was counted between two and nine times. The chain has TRBV7-2 and TRBJ2-5, with 7 bases lining up with TRBD1. Germline V CDR1 and CDR2: SGHTA, FQGNSA. This CDR3 region has 14 residues. V lost 6 bases, J lost 0 bases, and 4 bases stayed unmatched. The CDR3 sequence: CASRFTGDQETQYF. The CDR3 DNA sequence: TGTGCCAGCAGGTTTACAGGGGACCAAGAGACCCAGTACTTC.

The rearrangement links TRBV7-2 to TRBJ1-3; 9 bases agree with TRBD1. This CDR3 contains 15 residues. Per germline, CDR1 SGHTA and CDR2 FQGNSA. V trimming: 3 bases; J trimming: 7 bases; junction bases outside the gene matches: 7. CDR3 in amino acids: CASSLLQGARNTIYF. The CDR3 DNA reads as TGTGCCAGCAGCTTGCTACAGGGGGCGCGGAACACCATATATTTT. The full variable domain, with the rest looked up from reference TRBV7-2 and TRBJ1-3, is GAGVSQSPSNKVTEKGKDVELRCDPISGHTALYWYRQSLGQGLEFLIYFQGNSAPDKSGLPSDRFSAERTGGSVSTLTIQRTQQEDSAVYLCASSLLQGARNTIYFGEGSWLTVV.

The chain has TRBV7-3 and TRBJ2-3, with 12 bases that match TRBD2. Germline V CDR1 and CDR2: SGHTA, FQGTGA. CDR3 size: 18 residues. Unmatched junction bases numbered 8, after V lost 1 base and J lost 3 bases. CDR3 in amino acids: CASSLMSLAGGKTDTQYF. The DNA of the CDR3 is TGTGCCAGCAGCTTAATGTCGCTAGCGGGGGGGAAGACAGATACGCAGTATTTT.

This chain links TRBV11-2 with TRBJ2-7, with 7 bases identical to TRBD1. The CDR3 runs to 15 residues. Germline trimming cut 4 bases from V and 4 bases from J; bases unmatched to any gene: 10. Germline V gives CDR1 SGHAT, CDR2 FQNNGV. The CDR3: CASSSHEGARYEQYF. In nucleotides, the CDR3 is TGTGCCAGCAGCTCCCACGAGGGGGCGAGGTACGAGCAGTACTTC.

This clone was seen more than once but under ten times. The chain joins TRBV2 to TRBJ1-4; no reliable D call. V lost 1 base, J lost 6 bases, and 9 bases lay in between. Germline values: CDR1 SNHLY, CDR2 FYNNEI. The CDR3 has 14 residues. The CDR3 protein is CASSEGEVYEKLFF. CDR3 nucleotide sequence: TGTGCCAGCAGTGAAGGGGAGGTCTATGAAAAACTGTTTTTT.

This clone was found a few times. The rearrangement links TRBV10-3 to TRBJ2-7, with 8 bases fitting TRBD1. In germline, CDR1 is ENHRY, CDR2 SYGVKD. The CDR3 is 15 residues long. Trimming cost V 4 bases and J 1 base; bases outside gene matches: 6. The CDR3 DNA sequence: TGTGCCATCAGTGCTACCGGGACAGGTTCCTACGAGCAGTACTTC. Protein: CAISATGTGSYEQYF.

This clone has a handful of counts. The rearrangement uses TRBV29-1 and TRBJ1-1; D is perhaps TRBD1 (5 bases). V lost 6 bases and J 0 bases, leaving 11 bases between the germline ends. The length of the CDR3 is 13 residues. Germline-derived CDR1 and CDR2 are SQVTM and ANQGSEA. The CDR3 DNA follows: TGCAGCGTCCAACAGGCTATGAACACTGAAGCTTTCTTT. Translation: CSVQQAMNTEAFF.

V gene TRBV7-3 combines with J gene TRBJ2-1, with 7 bases matching TRBD2. Germline CDR1 reads SGHTA; CDR2 reads FQGTGA. The CDR3 is made up of 14 amino acids. J gave up 7 bases and V 5 bases, and 8 bases lay outside the gene matches. The CDR3 here is CASSPKRGRNEQFF. The DNA for the CDR3 is TGTGCCAGCAGCCCCAAGCGGGGCAGAAATGAGCAGTTCTTC.

The gene calls are TRBV29-1 and TRBJ2-1; 7 bases align to TRBD1. The CDR3 is 13 residues long. J lost 9 bases, V lost 3 bases, and 8 bases had no gene match. Per germline, CDR1 SQVTM and CDR2 ANQGSEA. DNA for the CDR3: TGCAGCGTTGATAGCAGGGGGTTTAGTGAGCAGTTCTTC. Its translation is CSVDSRGFSEQFF.

This clone was picked up a small number of times. The chain couples TRBV5-1 to TRBJ2-1; 7 bases align to TRBD2. Per germline, CDR1 SGHRS and CDR2 YFSETQ. J lost 7 bases, V lost 4 bases, and 8 bases had no gene match. CDR3 length: 14 residues. The CDR3 loop reads CASSTGLEYNEQFF. In DNA, the CDR3 is TGCGCCAGCAGCACCGGACTAGAATATAATGAGCAGTTCTTC.

This clone occurred a few times. V gene TRBV25-1 combines with J gene TRBJ1-4; D is unresolved. Germline V CDR1 and CDR2: MGHDK, SYGVNS. V lost 6 bases, J lost 8 bases, and 10 bases lay in between. The CDR3 runs to 12 residues. CDR3 sequence (DNA): TGTGCCAGCAGCCCAAGCCCGGAAAAACTGTTTTTT. Residues: CASSPSPEKLFF.

This clone turned up a few times. J is TRBJ1-1 and V is TRBV27, with D perhaps matching TRBD1 (5 bases). In germline, CDR1 is MNHEY, CDR2 SMNVEV (reference sequence). Trimming left V 2 bases short and J 0 bases short, with 10 bases between. This CDR3 contains 15 residues. CDR3 sequence reads: CASSLNPGMNTEAFF. The CDR3 DNA reads as TGTGCCAGCAGTTTAAATCCAGGGATGAACACTGAAGCTTTCTTT.

This clone occurred a few times. The chain employs TRBV7-9 and TRBJ1-6, with 8 bases fitting TRBD1. Germline values: CDR1 SEHNR, CDR2 FQNEAQ (reference sequence). V shed 5 bases and J 7 bases; nucleotides not matched to a gene: 4. The CDR3 sequence is 14 residues long. The CDR3 sequence is CASSVDRGNSPLHF. DNA of the CDR3: TGTGCCAGCAGCGTTGACAGGGGAAATTCACCCCTCCACTTT.

The table lists this clone with a few counts. Other DNA sequences in the same sample also yield this CDR3. The rearrangement links TRBV18 to TRBJ2-7; D remains unclear. CDR3 length equals 12 residues. In germline, CDR1 is KGHSH, CDR2 LQKENI. Trimming took 4 bases from V and 3 from J, leaving 7 bases between them. For the CDR3, the DNA is TGTGCCAGCTCACGCGACATCTACGAGCAGTACTTC. Protein sequence: CASSRDIYEQYF.

The chain carries TRBV7-3 and TRBJ1-2; a possible D gene is TRBD1 (6 bases). The V end lost 2 bases, the J end lost 8 bases, and 15 bases lay between the germline ends. The V gene's germline CDR1 is SGHTA and CDR2 FQGTGA. The CDR3 length is 14 residues. CDR3 amino acids: CASSLQGQGYGYTF. Written as DNA, the CDR3 is TGTGCCAGCAGCTTACAAGGTCAGGGGTACGGCTACACCTTC.

This clone was detected many times. V usage is TRBV5-8 and J usage is TRBJ1-1; D is unresolved. CDR1 and CDR2 from the germline V gene are SGHTS and YDEGEE. The V and J ends lost 1 base and 4 bases respectively, with 5 bases between them. There are 12 residues in the CDR3. The CDR3 is CASSLSITEAFF. For the CDR3, the DNA is TGTGCCAGCAGCTTGTCTATCACTGAAGCTTTCTTT.

V and J are TRBV28 and TRBJ2-1; 7 bases match TRBD2. With 5 bases clipped from V and 9 bases from J, the junction kept 7 bases outside the gene matches. This CDR3 is built from 13 residues. The germline gives CDR1 MDHEN, CDR2 SYDVKM. In DNA, the CDR3 is TGTGCCAGCAGTCGCCGACTAGCTTTTGAGCAGTTCTTC. Its protein product is CASSRRLAFEQFF.